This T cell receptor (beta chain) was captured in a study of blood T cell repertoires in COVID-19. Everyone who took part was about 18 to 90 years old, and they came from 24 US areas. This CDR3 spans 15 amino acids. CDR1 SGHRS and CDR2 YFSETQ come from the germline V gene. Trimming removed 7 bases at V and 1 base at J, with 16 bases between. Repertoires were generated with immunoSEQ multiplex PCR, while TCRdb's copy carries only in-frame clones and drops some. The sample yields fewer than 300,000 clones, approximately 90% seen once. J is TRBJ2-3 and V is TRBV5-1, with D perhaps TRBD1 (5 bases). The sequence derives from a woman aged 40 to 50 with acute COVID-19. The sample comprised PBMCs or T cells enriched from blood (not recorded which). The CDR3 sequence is CASSFNGAGTDTQYF. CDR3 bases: TGCGCCAGCTCATTTAATGGGGCAGGCACAGATACGCAGTATTTT.